These T cell receptor beta chains were read from a single sample in a study of blood T cell repertoires in COVID-19. Repertoires were generated with immunoSEQ multiplex PCR, while TCRdb's copy carries only in-frame clones and drops some. The sample yields about 83,000 clones, roughly 87% seen once. What was sequenced was peripheral blood. Every receptor here comes from a woman in her forties or fifties with active or convalescent COVID-19. The CDR3 runs from the conserved cysteine through the conserved F or W. The order of the fields is CDR3 DNA, CDR3 protein, D gene, CDR3 length, V gene, J gene, clone size. A D gene is named only where the DNA matches it firmly. Part of the rows lack a size; the others show once, few, many or a class for expanded clones.

cdr3_nt: TGTGGGCAGATCCCCCCGAAGGACAGTCCTCTTCAAGAGACCCAGTACTTC
cdr3_aa: CGQIPPKDSPLQETQYF
d_call: -
cdr3_length: 17
v_call: TRBV19
j_call: TRBJ2-5
clone_size: -

cdr3_nt: TGTGCCAGCAGCCCCGGGGGGGGGCCCGGAAACACCATATATTTT
cdr3_aa: CASSPGGGPGNTIYF
d_call: -
cdr3_length: 15
v_call: TRBV7-2
j_call: TRBJ1-3
clone_size: -

cdr3_nt: TGCAGTGCTAGTACAGGGTTGGACTATGGCTACACCTTC
cdr3_aa: CSASTGLDYGYTF
d_call: -
cdr3_length: 13
v_call: TRBV20-1
j_call: TRBJ1-2
clone_size: -

cdr3_nt: TGTGCCAGCAGGACCGGGACTAGCGGAGGATATAGCACAGATACGCAGTATTTT
cdr3_aa: CASRTGTSGGYSTDTQYF
d_call: TRBD2
cdr3_length: 18
v_call: TRBV2
j_call: TRBJ2-3
clone_size: once

cdr3_nt: TGTGCCAGTGCAAGGCAGGGAAGCACAGATACGCAGTATTTT
cdr3_aa: CASARQGSTDTQYF
d_call: -
cdr3_length: 14
v_call: TRBV19
j_call: TRBJ2-3
clone_size: -

cdr3_nt: TGCGCCAGCAGCCAAGCAACTAGCGACTACAATGAGCAGTTCTTC
cdr3_aa: CASSQATSDYNEQFF
d_call: TRBD2
cdr3_length: 15
v_call: TRBV4-3
j_call: TRBJ2-1
clone_size: once

cdr3_nt: TGTGCCAGCAGCGGACCGGGACAGGGGACGGATGAGCAGTTCTTC
cdr3_aa: CASSGPGQGTDEQFF
d_call: TRBD1
cdr3_length: 15
v_call: TRBV7-3
j_call: TRBJ2-1
clone_size: -

cdr3_nt: TGTGCCAGCAGTTATGCGGCGGGGGGATCCTACGAGCAGTACTTC
cdr3_aa: CASSYAAGGSYEQYF
d_call: TRBD2
cdr3_length: 15
v_call: TRBV6-5
j_call: TRBJ2-7
clone_size: once

cdr3_nt: TGTGCCAGCAGCTCGAACAGGGGACCCTACGAGCAGTACTTC
cdr3_aa: CASSSNRGPYEQYF
d_call: TRBD1
cdr3_length: 14
v_call: TRBV11-1
j_call: TRBJ2-7
clone_size: -

cdr3_nt: TGCGCCAGCAGCCCTACGACAGGTCAGCCCCAGCATTTT
cdr3_aa: CASSPTTGQPQHF
d_call: -
cdr3_length: 13
v_call: TRBV4-3
j_call: TRBJ1-5
clone_size: -

cdr3_nt: TGTGCTAGTGGTTTGGGCCTCAGGGGCCAAGAGACCCAGTACTTC
cdr3_aa: CASGLGLRGQETQYF
d_call: -
cdr3_length: 15
v_call: TRBV12-5
j_call: TRBJ2-5
clone_size: -

cdr3_nt: TGTGCCAGCAGGGGCAGGTCCTCCTATGGCTACACCTTC
cdr3_aa: CASRGRSSYGYTF
d_call: -
cdr3_length: 13
v_call: TRBV25-1
j_call: TRBJ1-2
clone_size: -

cdr3_nt: TGTGCCAGCGGAAGGGGAGAGACCCAGTACTTC
cdr3_aa: CASGRGETQYF
d_call: -
cdr3_length: 11
v_call: TRBV11-2
j_call: TRBJ2-5
clone_size: -

cdr3_nt: TGTGCCAGTACCTTATACTCCGGGACAGAAACCGAAGCTTTCTTT
cdr3_aa: CASTLYSGTETEAFF
d_call: TRBD1
cdr3_length: 15
v_call: TRBV19
j_call: TRBJ1-1
clone_size: -

cdr3_nt: TGTGCCAGCAGCGCGGCGGGGGCGATCACCGGGGAGCTGTTTTTT
cdr3_aa: CASSAAGAITGELFF
d_call: -
cdr3_length: 15
v_call: TRBV7-3
j_call: TRBJ2-2
clone_size: -

cdr3_nt: TGTGCCAGCAGCTTAACGGGGTTGGAGGGCGAGACCCAGTACTTC
cdr3_aa: CASSLTGLEGETQYF
d_call: -
cdr3_length: 15
v_call: TRBV7-3
j_call: TRBJ2-5
clone_size: once

cdr3_nt: TGTGCCAGTAGGGGGCCCACCTACAATGAGCAGTTCTTC
cdr3_aa: CASRGPTYNEQFF
d_call: TRBD1
cdr3_length: 13
v_call: TRBV6-5
j_call: TRBJ2-1
clone_size: once

cdr3_nt: TGTGCCAGCAGTTTACTCGTCAGGGCTGGCTACACCTTC
cdr3_aa: CASSLLVRAGYTF
d_call: -
cdr3_length: 13
v_call: TRBV12-3/TRBV12-4
j_call: TRBJ1-2
clone_size: -

cdr3_nt: TGTGCCAGCAGCTTAAGCGGGGCTGATACGCAGTATTTT
cdr3_aa: CASSLSGADTQYF
d_call: -
cdr3_length: 13
v_call: TRBV7-3
j_call: TRBJ2-3
clone_size: -

cdr3_nt: TGTGCCAGCAGCCAAGAGAGGACTGAAGCTTTCTTT
cdr3_aa: CASSQERTEAFF
d_call: -
cdr3_length: 12
v_call: TRBV13
j_call: TRBJ1-1
clone_size: -

cdr3_nt: TGTGCCAGCAGTCAGGTTTTAAACGACAACACTGAAGCTTTCTTT
cdr3_aa: CASSQVLNDNTEAFF
d_call: -
cdr3_length: 15
v_call: TRBV5-4
j_call: TRBJ1-1
clone_size: few

cdr3_nt: TGTGCCAGCAGCTTCAGTGTGAGTCCCGGGATCACCGGGGAGCTGTTTTTT
cdr3_aa: CASSFSVSPGITGELFF
d_call: -
cdr3_length: 17
v_call: TRBV7-3
j_call: TRBJ2-2
clone_size: -

cdr3_nt: TGTGCCAGTAGTACAGGGGGTTACAATGAGCAGTTCTTC
cdr3_aa: CASSTGGYNEQFF
d_call: TRBD1
cdr3_length: 13
v_call: TRBV19
j_call: TRBJ2-1
clone_size: -

cdr3_nt: TGCGCCAGCAGTCCCGGGACAGGGCCTATCTTAGGCTACACCTTC
cdr3_aa: CASSPGTGPILGYTF
d_call: TRBD1
cdr3_length: 15
v_call: TRBV5-1
j_call: TRBJ1-2
clone_size: few

cdr3_nt: TGTGCCAGCTCACCCCCCGGGGGAGAGACCCAGTACTTC
cdr3_aa: CASSPPGGETQYF
d_call: -
cdr3_length: 13
v_call: TRBV18
j_call: TRBJ2-5
clone_size: -

cdr3_nt: TGTGCCAGCAGCCTAGGGGGAAGGACTGGTGAGCAGTACTTC
cdr3_aa: CASSLGGRTGEQYF
d_call: -
cdr3_length: 14
v_call: TRBV7-2
j_call: TRBJ2-7
clone_size: -

cdr3_nt: TGTGCCAGCAGCCAAGATTGGGGCATAATCGGGGGGCGATCCTACGAGCAGTACTTC
cdr3_aa: CASSQDWGIIGGRSYEQYF
d_call: -
cdr3_length: 19
v_call: TRBV4-2
j_call: TRBJ2-7
clone_size: -

cdr3_nt: TGTGCCAGCAGCCTGAGACAGGGGGAATGGTACTTC
cdr3_aa: CASSLRQGEWYF
d_call: TRBD1
cdr3_length: 12
v_call: TRBV5-4
j_call: TRBJ2-7
clone_size: -

cdr3_nt: TGTGCCAGCAGCGAGGGAGGGGGTACTGAAGCTTTCTTT
cdr3_aa: CASSEGGGTEAFF
d_call: -
cdr3_length: 13
v_call: TRBV9
j_call: TRBJ1-1
clone_size: -

cdr3_nt: TGTGCCAGCTTTCACTCAGGTCGGGAGAACACTGAAGCTTTCTTT
cdr3_aa: CASFHSGRENTEAFF
d_call: -
cdr3_length: 15
v_call: TRBV6-6
j_call: TRBJ1-1
clone_size: -

cdr3_nt: TGTGCCATCAGTTCAAAGGGAGTTGGGAATGAAAAACTGTTTTTT
cdr3_aa: CAISSKGVGNEKLFF
d_call: -
cdr3_length: 15
v_call: TRBV10-3
j_call: TRBJ1-4
clone_size: -

cdr3_nt: TGTGCCAGCAGCACCCCAGGGGGCGCGGAGACCCAGTACTTC
cdr3_aa: CASSTPGGAETQYF
d_call: TRBD1
cdr3_length: 14
v_call: TRBV6-5
j_call: TRBJ2-5
clone_size: -

cdr3_nt: TGTGCCAGCTCACTCCATATTGAGTCAGATACGCAGTATTTT
cdr3_aa: CASSLHIESDTQYF
d_call: -
cdr3_length: 14
v_call: TRBV18
j_call: TRBJ2-3
clone_size: -

cdr3_nt: TGCGCCAGCAGCTTGAGGACAGGGTTTACCGGGGAGCTGTTTTTT
cdr3_aa: CASSLRTGFTGELFF
d_call: TRBD1
cdr3_length: 15
v_call: TRBV5-1
j_call: TRBJ2-2
clone_size: -

cdr3_nt: TGTGCCAGCAGCTTAACTATAACCTACGAGCAGTACTTC
cdr3_aa: CASSLTITYEQYF
d_call: -
cdr3_length: 13
v_call: TRBV7-9
j_call: TRBJ2-7
clone_size: -

cdr3_nt: TGTGCCAGATCCTCAAAGGGGGGGAGCACTGAAGCTTTCTTT
cdr3_aa: CARSSKGGSTEAFF
d_call: -
cdr3_length: 14
v_call: TRBV2
j_call: TRBJ1-1
clone_size: -

cdr3_nt: TGCGCCAGCAGCACAGGGGGCGCGGATGGCTACACCTTC
cdr3_aa: CASSTGGADGYTF
d_call: TRBD1
cdr3_length: 13
v_call: TRBV5-1
j_call: TRBJ1-2
clone_size: -

cdr3_nt: TGTGCCAGCAGCCAAGACCTAACAGATTACTATGGCTACACCTTC
cdr3_aa: CASSQDLTDYYGYTF
d_call: -
cdr3_length: 15
v_call: TRBV3-1/TRBV3-2
j_call: TRBJ1-2
clone_size: -

cdr3_nt: TGTGCCAGCAGGAAACGGACAGGCCTGCGGTCCTACAATGAGCAGTTCTTC
cdr3_aa: CASRKRTGLRSYNEQFF
d_call: TRBD1
cdr3_length: 17
v_call: TRBV5-6
j_call: TRBJ2-1
clone_size: -

cdr3_nt: TGTGCCAGCAGCCGGCAGTACAATGAGCAGTTCTTC
cdr3_aa: CASSRQYNEQFF
d_call: -
cdr3_length: 12
v_call: TRBV3-1/TRBV3-2
j_call: TRBJ2-1
clone_size: -

cdr3_nt: TGTGCCAGCGGACTCCGGGACAGCCTCTCCTACGAGCAGTACTTC
cdr3_aa: CASGLRDSLSYEQYF
d_call: TRBD1
cdr3_length: 15
v_call: TRBV27
j_call: TRBJ2-7
clone_size: -

cdr3_nt: TGTGCCAGCACCTTGCGGGGAACTGAAGCTTTCTTT
cdr3_aa: CASTLRGTEAFF
d_call: -
cdr3_length: 12
v_call: TRBV12-3/TRBV12-4
j_call: TRBJ1-1
clone_size: -

cdr3_nt: TGTGCCAGCAGCTCCCGGGACAGGGGTTCGCTCACCGGGGAGCTGTTTTTT
cdr3_aa: CASSSRDRGSLTGELFF
d_call: TRBD1
cdr3_length: 17
v_call: TRBV9
j_call: TRBJ2-2
clone_size: -

cdr3_nt: TGTGCCAGCAGTGAAGAGAGGTCGGGAAACACCATATATTTT
cdr3_aa: CASSEERSGNTIYF
d_call: -
cdr3_length: 14
v_call: TRBV25-1
j_call: TRBJ1-3
clone_size: few

cdr3_nt: TGTGCCAGCAGCCCAGGGACAGGGTCCTCACCCCTCCACTTT
cdr3_aa: CASSPGTGSSPLHF
d_call: TRBD1
cdr3_length: 14
v_call: TRBV7-9
j_call: TRBJ1-6
clone_size: few

cdr3_nt: TGTGCCGTCCAGAAATCGGCGGGACCAAGTACAGAGCAGTTCTTC
cdr3_aa: CAVQKSAGPSTEQFF
d_call: -
cdr3_length: 15
v_call: TRBV6-5
j_call: TRBJ2-1
clone_size: -

cdr3_nt: TGTGCCAGCAGACCCGGGACAGTTCCCAATCAGCCCCAGCATTTT
cdr3_aa: CASRPGTVPNQPQHF
d_call: TRBD1
cdr3_length: 15
v_call: TRBV6-5
j_call: TRBJ1-5
clone_size: -

cdr3_nt: TGTGCCAGCAGTCGGCCGGGACTAGAGTGGGAGACCCAGTACTTC
cdr3_aa: CASSRPGLEWETQYF
d_call: TRBD2
cdr3_length: 15
v_call: TRBV7-9
j_call: TRBJ2-5
clone_size: -

cdr3_nt: TGTGCCAGCATAGGGGGCAGGGCATCCGAGCAGTACTTC
cdr3_aa: CASIGGRASEQYF
d_call: TRBD1
cdr3_length: 13
v_call: TRBV6-6
j_call: TRBJ2-7
clone_size: -

cdr3_nt: TGTGCCAGCAGCCTACAGACAGGGCGGGTGGCCAAAAACATTCAGTACTTC
cdr3_aa: CASSLQTGRVAKNIQYF
d_call: TRBD1
cdr3_length: 17
v_call: TRBV7-9
j_call: TRBJ2-4
clone_size: -

cdr3_nt: TGTGCCAGCAGCGAGAGACACGATGAGCAGTTCTTC
cdr3_aa: CASSERHDEQFF
d_call: -
cdr3_length: 12
v_call: TRBV11-1
j_call: TRBJ2-1
clone_size: -

cdr3_nt: TGTGCCAGCAGCTTAGGCGCCTATAATTCACCCCTCCACTTT
cdr3_aa: CASSLGAYNSPLHF
d_call: -
cdr3_length: 14
v_call: TRBV7-2
j_call: TRBJ1-6
clone_size: -

cdr3_nt: TGCGCCAGCAGCTTGGGGGACACCAACCATGGCTACACCTTC
cdr3_aa: CASSLGDTNHGYTF
d_call: -
cdr3_length: 14
v_call: TRBV5-1
j_call: TRBJ1-2
clone_size: -

cdr3_nt: TGCGCCAGCAGCCAAAAGGGGCTGGGGTCCACTGAAGCTTTCTTT
cdr3_aa: CASSQKGLGSTEAFF
d_call: -
cdr3_length: 15
v_call: TRBV4-3
j_call: TRBJ1-1
clone_size: -

cdr3_nt: TGTGCCAGCAGCTCTTCCCGACAGGGCGCGGAACTGTTTTTT
cdr3_aa: CASSSSRQGAELFF
d_call: TRBD1
cdr3_length: 14
v_call: TRBV5-4
j_call: TRBJ1-4
clone_size: -

cdr3_nt: TGTGCCAGCAGCCCCGGACTAGCGGTTTACGAGCAGTACTTC
cdr3_aa: CASSPGLAVYEQYF
d_call: TRBD2
cdr3_length: 14
v_call: TRBV9
j_call: TRBJ2-7
clone_size: -

cdr3_nt: TGCGCCAGCAGCCAGATCGACAGGGTCTATGGCTACACCTTC
cdr3_aa: CASSQIDRVYGYTF
d_call: TRBD1
cdr3_length: 14
v_call: TRBV4-1
j_call: TRBJ1-2
clone_size: -

cdr3_nt: TGTGCCTGGACGGGACAGGGAGTCTACGAGCAGTACTTC
cdr3_aa: CAWTGQGVYEQYF
d_call: TRBD1
cdr3_length: 13
v_call: TRBV30
j_call: TRBJ2-7
clone_size: -